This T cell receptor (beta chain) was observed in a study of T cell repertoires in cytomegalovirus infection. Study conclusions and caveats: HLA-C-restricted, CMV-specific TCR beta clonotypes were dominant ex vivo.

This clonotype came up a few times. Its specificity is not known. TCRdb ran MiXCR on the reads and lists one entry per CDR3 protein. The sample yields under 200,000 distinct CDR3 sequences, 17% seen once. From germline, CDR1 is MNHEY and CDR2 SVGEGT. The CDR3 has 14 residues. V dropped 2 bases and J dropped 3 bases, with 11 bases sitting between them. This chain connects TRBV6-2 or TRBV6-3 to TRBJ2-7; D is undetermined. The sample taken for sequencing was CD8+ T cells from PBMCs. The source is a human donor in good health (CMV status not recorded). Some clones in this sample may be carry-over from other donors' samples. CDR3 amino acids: CASSYGLVGYEQYF. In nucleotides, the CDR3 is TGTGCCAGCAGTTACGGGCTAGTGGGCTACGAGCAGTACTTC.